The T cell receptor (beta chain) described here comes from a study of human T cells and chemical hapten exposure. In the study overall: The study lasted roughly 26 weeks, and patients were dosed weekly with diphenylcyclopropenone on the scalp throughout. Study-level findings and limits: Significantly more large CDR3 similarity clusters were formed by expanded TCRs than by controls.

Germline CDR1 is MNHEY and CDR2 is SVGAGI. V shed 6 bases and J shed 14 bases, with 20 bases lying between them. The CDR3 loop spans 13 amino acids. Comment on this clonotype: Antigen specificity is unknown.

Time point described: patch test 3, about 24 weeks after DPC sensitization. Specified treatment: therapeutic diphenylcyclopropenone sensitization with weekly scalp DPC. TCRdb itself ran the RACE reads through MiXCR, one entry per CDR3 protein. The data show 50,000 to 60,000 distinct CDR3 sequences, around 11% seen once. The chain has TRBV6-5 and TRBJ2-1; D may be TRBD2 (6 bases). This receptor was taken from a man younger than 40 with alopecia areata. Some clones in this sample may be carry-over from other donors' samples. The material sequenced was whole blood, taken in connection with sensitization to the hapten diphenylcyclopropenone (DPC). The CDR3 DNA sequence: TGTGCCAGCAGAATAGACCCGGGGGAGCGAGAGTTCTTC. Translation gives CASRIDPGEREFF.